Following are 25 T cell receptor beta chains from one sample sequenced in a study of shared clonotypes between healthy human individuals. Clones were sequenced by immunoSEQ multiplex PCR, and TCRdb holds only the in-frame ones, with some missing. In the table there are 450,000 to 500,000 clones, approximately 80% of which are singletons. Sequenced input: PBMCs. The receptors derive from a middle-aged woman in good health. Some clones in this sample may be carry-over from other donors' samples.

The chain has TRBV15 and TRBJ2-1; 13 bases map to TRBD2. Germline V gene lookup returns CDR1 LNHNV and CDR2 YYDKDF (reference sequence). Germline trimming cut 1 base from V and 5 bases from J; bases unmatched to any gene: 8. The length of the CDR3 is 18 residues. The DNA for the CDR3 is TGTGCCACCAGCAGAGGGACTAGCGGGAGCCCCTTAAACAATGAGCAGTTCTTC. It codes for CATSRGTSGSPLNNEQFF.

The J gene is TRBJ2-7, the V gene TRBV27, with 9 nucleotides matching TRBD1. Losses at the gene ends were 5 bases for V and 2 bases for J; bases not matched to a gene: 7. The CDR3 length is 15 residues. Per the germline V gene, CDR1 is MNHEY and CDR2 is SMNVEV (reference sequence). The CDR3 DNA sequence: TGTGCCAGCAGTCCAGGGACAGGGACTGCCTACGAGCAGTACTTC. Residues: CASSPGTGTAYEQYF.

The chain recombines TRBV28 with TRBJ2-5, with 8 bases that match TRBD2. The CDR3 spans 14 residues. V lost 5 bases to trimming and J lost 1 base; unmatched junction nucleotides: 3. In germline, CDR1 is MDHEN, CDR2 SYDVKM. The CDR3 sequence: CASSTRGGQETQYF. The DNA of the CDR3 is TGTGCCAGCAGTACCCGGGGGGGCCAAGAGACCCAGTACTTC.

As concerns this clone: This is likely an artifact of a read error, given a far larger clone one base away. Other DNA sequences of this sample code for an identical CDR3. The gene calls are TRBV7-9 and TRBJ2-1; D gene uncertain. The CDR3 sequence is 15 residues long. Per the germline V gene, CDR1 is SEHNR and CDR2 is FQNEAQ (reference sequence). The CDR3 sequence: CASSLVPEAYNERFF. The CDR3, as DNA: TGTGCCAGCAGCTTAGTTCCAGAGGCCTACAATGAGCGGTTCTTC. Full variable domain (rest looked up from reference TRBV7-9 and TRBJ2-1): DTGVSQNPRHKITKRGQNVTFRCDPISEHNRLYWYRQTLGQGPEFLTYFQNEAQLEKSRLLSDRFSAERPKGSFSTLEIQRTEQGDSAMYLCASSLVPEAYNERFFGPGTRLTVL.

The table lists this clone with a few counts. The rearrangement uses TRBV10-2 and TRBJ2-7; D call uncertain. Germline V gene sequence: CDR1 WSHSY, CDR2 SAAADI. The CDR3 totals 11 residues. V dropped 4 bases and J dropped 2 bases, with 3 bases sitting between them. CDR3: CASSGAYEQYF. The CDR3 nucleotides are TGCGCCAGCAGTGGAGCCTACGAGCAGTACTTC.

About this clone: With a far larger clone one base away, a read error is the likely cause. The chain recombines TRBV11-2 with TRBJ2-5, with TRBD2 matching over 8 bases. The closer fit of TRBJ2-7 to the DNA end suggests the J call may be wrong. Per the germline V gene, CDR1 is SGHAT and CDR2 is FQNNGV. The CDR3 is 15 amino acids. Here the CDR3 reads CASSLQTGTRNEQYF. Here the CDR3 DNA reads TGTGCCAGCAGCCTTCAGACCGGGACTAGGAACGAGCAGTACTTC.

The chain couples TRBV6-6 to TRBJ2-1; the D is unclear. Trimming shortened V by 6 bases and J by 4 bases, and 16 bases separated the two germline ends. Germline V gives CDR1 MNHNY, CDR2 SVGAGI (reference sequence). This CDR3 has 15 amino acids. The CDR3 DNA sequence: TGTGCCAGCAGCCTCCCCAGAGTGACGTACAATGAGCAGTTCTTC. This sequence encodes CASSLPRVTYNEQFF.

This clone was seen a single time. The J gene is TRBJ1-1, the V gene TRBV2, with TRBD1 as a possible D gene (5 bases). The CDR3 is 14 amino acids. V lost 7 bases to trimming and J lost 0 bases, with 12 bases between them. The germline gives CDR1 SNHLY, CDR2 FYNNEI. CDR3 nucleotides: TGTGCCAGCAATCTCGGGGCCATGAACACTGAAGCTTTCTTT. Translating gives CASNLGAMNTEAFF.

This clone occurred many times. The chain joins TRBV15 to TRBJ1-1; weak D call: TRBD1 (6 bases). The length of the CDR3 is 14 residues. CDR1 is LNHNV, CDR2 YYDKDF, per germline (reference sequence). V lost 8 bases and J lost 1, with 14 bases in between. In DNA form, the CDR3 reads TGTGCCACCGTCGCGGGACACGCGAACACTGAAGCTTTCTTT. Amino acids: CATVAGHANTEAFF.

The CDR3 is CASSISGNQPQHF. The CDR3 DNA is TGTGCCAGTAGTATCTCAGGGAATCAGCCCCAGCATTTT. The chain combines TRBV19 with TRBJ1-5; TRBD1 might be the D (5 bases). CDR1 and CDR2 (germline): LNHDA, SQIVND (reference sequence). The V end lost 3 bases, the J end lost 4 bases, and 7 bases lay between the germline ends. The CDR3 sequence is 13 residues long.

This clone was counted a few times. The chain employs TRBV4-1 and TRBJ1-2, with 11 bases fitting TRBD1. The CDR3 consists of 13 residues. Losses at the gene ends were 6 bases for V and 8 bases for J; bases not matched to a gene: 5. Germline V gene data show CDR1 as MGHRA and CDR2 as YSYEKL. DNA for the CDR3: TGCGCCAGCAGGGGACAGGGGGAGTACGGCTACACCTTC. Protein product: CASRGQGEYGYTF.

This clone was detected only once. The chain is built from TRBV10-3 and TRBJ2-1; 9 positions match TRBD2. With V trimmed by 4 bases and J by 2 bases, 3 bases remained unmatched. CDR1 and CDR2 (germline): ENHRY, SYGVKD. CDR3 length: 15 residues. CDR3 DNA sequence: TGTGCCATCAGTGTGGCTAGCGGGGCCTACAATGAGCAGTTCTTC. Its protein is CAISVASGAYNEQFF.

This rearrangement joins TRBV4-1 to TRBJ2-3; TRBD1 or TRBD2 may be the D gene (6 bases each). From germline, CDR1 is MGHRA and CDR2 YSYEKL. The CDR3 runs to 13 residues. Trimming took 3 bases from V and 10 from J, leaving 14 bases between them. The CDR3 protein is CASSHGRGDAQYF. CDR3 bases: TGCGCCAGCAGCCACGGAAGGGGGGATGCGCAGTATTTT.

The CDR3 protein is CASSQAGLTYEQYF. The CDR3 DNA reads as TGTGCCAGTAGTCAAGCGGGCCTAACCTACGAGCAGTACTTC. This sequence joins TRBV19 and TRBJ2-7; weak D call: TRBD2 (6 bases). This CDR3 contains 14 residues. With 5 bases removed from V and 2 bases from J, the gap between germline ends came to 13 bases. Germline-derived CDR1 and CDR2 are LNHDA and SQIVND (reference sequence).

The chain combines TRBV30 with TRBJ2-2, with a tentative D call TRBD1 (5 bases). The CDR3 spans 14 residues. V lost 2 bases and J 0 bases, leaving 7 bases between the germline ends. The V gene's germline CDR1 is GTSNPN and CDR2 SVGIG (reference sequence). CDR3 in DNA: TGTGCCTGGAGTAAGGGGACGAACACCGGGGAGCTGTTTTTT. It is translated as CAWSKGTNTGELFF.

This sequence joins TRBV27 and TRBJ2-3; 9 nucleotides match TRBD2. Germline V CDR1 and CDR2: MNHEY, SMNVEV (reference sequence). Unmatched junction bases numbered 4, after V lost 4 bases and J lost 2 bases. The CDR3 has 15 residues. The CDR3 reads CASSWASGVTDTQYF. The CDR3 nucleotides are TGTGCCAGCAGTTGGGCTAGCGGGGTCACAGATACGCAGTATTTT.

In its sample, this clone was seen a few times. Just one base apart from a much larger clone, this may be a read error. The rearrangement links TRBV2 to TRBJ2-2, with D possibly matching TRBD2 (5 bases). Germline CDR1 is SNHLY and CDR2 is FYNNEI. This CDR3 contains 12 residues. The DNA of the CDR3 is TGTGCCAGCAATCTGGTGACCGGGGAGCTGTCTTTT. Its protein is CASNLVTGELSF.

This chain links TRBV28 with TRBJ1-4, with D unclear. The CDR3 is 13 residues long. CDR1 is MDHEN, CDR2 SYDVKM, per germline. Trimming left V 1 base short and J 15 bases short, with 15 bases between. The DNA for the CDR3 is TGTGCCAGCAGTTTATATCTTGGGCAGCGGGTGTTTTTT. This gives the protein CASSLYLGQRVFF.

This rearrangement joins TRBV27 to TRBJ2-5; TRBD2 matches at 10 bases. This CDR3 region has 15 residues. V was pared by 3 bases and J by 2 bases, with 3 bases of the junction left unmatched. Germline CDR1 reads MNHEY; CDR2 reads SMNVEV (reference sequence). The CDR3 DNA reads TGTGCCAGCAGTTTTTCTAGCGGGAGTCAAGAGACCCAGTACTTC. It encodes CASSFSSGSQETQYF.

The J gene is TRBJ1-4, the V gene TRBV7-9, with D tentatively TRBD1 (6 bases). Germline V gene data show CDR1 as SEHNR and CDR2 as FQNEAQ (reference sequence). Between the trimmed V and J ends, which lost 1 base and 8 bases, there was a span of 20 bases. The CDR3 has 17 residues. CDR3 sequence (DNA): TGTGCCAGCAGCTTAGGCAGGACAGCCCTCACGGAAGAAAAACTGTTTTTT. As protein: CASSLGRTALTEEKLFF.

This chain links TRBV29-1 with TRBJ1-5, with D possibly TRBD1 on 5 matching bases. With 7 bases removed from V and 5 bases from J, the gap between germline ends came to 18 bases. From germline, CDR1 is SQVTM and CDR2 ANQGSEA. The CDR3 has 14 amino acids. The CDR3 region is CSAGGGQADQPQHF. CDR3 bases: TGCAGCGCCGGGGGAGGTCAGGCTGATCAGCCCCAGCATTTT.

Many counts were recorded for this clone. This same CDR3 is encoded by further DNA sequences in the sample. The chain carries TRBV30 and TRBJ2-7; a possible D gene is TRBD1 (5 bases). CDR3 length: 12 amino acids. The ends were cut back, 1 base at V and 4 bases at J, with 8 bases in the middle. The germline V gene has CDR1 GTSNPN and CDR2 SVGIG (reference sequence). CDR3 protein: CAWSGGGYEQYF. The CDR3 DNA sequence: TGTGCCTGGAGTGGGGGCGGTTACGAGCAGTACTTC.

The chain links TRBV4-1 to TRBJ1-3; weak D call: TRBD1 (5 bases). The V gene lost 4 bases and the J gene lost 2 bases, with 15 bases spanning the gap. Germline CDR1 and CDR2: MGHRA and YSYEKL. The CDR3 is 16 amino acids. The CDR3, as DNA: TGCGCCAGCAGCCCGGGGGGAACAGGTCCTGGAAACACCATATATTTT. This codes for CASSPGGTGPGNTIYF.

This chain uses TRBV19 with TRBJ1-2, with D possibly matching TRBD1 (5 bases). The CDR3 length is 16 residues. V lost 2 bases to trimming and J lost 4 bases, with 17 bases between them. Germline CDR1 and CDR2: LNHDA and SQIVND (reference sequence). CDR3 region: CASSISFLAGAYGYTF. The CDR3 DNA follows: TGTGCCAGTAGTATATCTTTCCTGGCTGGGGCCTATGGCTACACCTTC.

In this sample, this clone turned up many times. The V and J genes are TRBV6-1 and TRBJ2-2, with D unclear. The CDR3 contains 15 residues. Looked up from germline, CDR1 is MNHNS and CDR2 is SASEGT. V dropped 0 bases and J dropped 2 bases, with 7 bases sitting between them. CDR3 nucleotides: TGTGCCAGCAGTGAAGCGGGAACCAACACCGGGGAGCTGTTTTTT. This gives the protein CASSEAGTNTGELFF.